The rows below give T cell receptor beta chains drawn from one sample of a study of shared clonotypes between healthy human individuals. Method: immunoSEQ multiplex PCR; TCRdb's copy keeps in-frame clones and lacks some. The data contain under 2,000,000 clones, about 95% of them singletons. Sequenced material: naive CD8+ T cells sorted from blood. All receptors come from a man between 18 and 35 years old in good health. Both conserved end residues are part of each CDR3. A D gene is named only where the DNA matches it firmly. Where a row states a size, it is once, few, many or the class of an expanded clone; other rows omit it.

>-|TRBV30|TRBJ1-1|-
TGTGCCTGGAGGGGGGACACTGAAGCTTTCTTT
CAWRGDTEAFF
>-|TRBV7-9|TRBJ1-1|-
TGTGCCAGCAGCTTAGCGCCCGGGGGCCCGAACACTGAAGCTTTCTTT
CASSLAPGGPNTEAFF
>-|TRBV15|TRBJ2-7|-
TGTGCCACCAGCAGAGGTGGTCCGCAGGGCGAGCAGTACTTC
CATSRGGPQGEQYF
>-|TRBV6-5|TRBJ2-1|TRBD1
TGTGCCAGCAGTTACGTACAGGGGGGAGATGAGCAGTTCTTC
CASSYVQGGDEQFF
>-|TRBV7-8|TRBJ2-7|TRBD2
TGTGCCAGCACCTTAACGTCTAGCGGATACTACGAGCAGTACTTC
CASTLTSSGYYEQYF
>-|TRBV4-1|TRBJ2-5|-
TGCGCCAGCAGCCAAGATGACGCAGGGGAAGAGACCCAGTACTTC
CASSQDDAGEETQYF
>-|TRBV7-8|TRBJ2-5|TRBD1
TGTGCCAGCAGCACCCGACAGGGAGAGACCCAGTACTTC
CASSTRQGETQYF
>-|TRBV15|TRBJ2-2|-
TGTGCCACCAGAGAACTGGGGACCGGGGAGCTGTTTTTT
CATRELGTGELFF
>-|TRBV19|TRBJ1-2|-
TGTGCCAGTAGTATAGATGAGGAGTCAGTTAAGTATGGCTACACCTTC
CASSIDEESVKYGYTF
>-|TRBV28|TRBJ1-1|-
TGTGCCAGCAGTTTATTTGGTCAAGGGACTGAAGCTTTCTTT
CASSLFGQGTEAFF
>-|TRBV6-6|TRBJ2-7|-
TGTGCCAGCAGTTACTCGGCAGGGACCTACTCCTACGAGCAGTACTTC
CASSYSAGTYSYEQYF
>-|TRBV11-2|TRBJ2-5|-
TGTGCCAGCAGCTTAGTAAACGCGGCTGAGACCCAGTACTTC
CASSLVNAAETQYF
>-|TRBV2|TRBJ1-1|-
TGTGCCAGCAGTGAATCTCCTGGGGGGGGATGGGCTTTCTTT
CASSESPGGGWAFF
>-|TRBV14|TRBJ2-5|TRBD2
TGTGCCAGCAGCCAATACTGGCCTAGCGGGAACCAAGAGACCCAGTACTTC
CASSQYWPSGNQETQYF
>-|TRBV6-5|TRBJ1-2|-
TGTGCCAGCAGTTACTCGGAAGGGGCTCAGGGCTACACCTTC
CASSYSEGAQGYTF
>-|TRBV27|TRBJ2-1|TRBD2
TGTGCCAGCAGTTATTTAGCGGGGGCTTACAATGAGCAGTTCTTC
CASSYLAGAYNEQFF
>once|TRBV6-5|TRBJ1-2|-
TGTGCCAGCAGTCCCTCTTCAGGGACTGGCTACACCTTC
CASSPSSGTGYTF
>-|TRBV6-1|TRBJ2-7|-
TGTGCCAGCAGTGAAGACTCCGGGACGGAGGATTACGAGCAGTACTTC
CASSEDSGTEDYEQYF
>-|TRBV28|TRBJ1-5|-
TGTGCCAGCAGCTTTGTGGGCATACGGCAGCCCCAGCATTTT
CASSFVGIRQPQHF
>-|TRBV5-5|TRBJ1-6|-
TGTGCCAGCAGCTTCGATTGGGTCTCAAATTCACCCCTCCACTTT
CASSFDWVSNSPLHF
>-|TRBV4-1|TRBJ2-7|TRBD2
TGCGCCAGCAGCTCCCGACTAGCGGGCAGCTCCTACGAGCAGTACTTC
CASSSRLAGSSYEQYF
>-|TRBV19|TRBJ2-3|-
TGTGCCAGTAGTTTCCAGGGCACAGATACGCAGTATTTT
CASSFQGTDTQYF
>-|TRBV6-1|TRBJ1-2|-
TGTGCCAGCAGTGAAGAGGCTCTCTATGGCTACACCTTC
CASSEEALYGYTF
>-|TRBV4-1|TRBJ1-5|-
TGCGCCAGCAGCTCCGTGGTGGGGGGCAGCCAGCCCCAGCATTTT
CASSSVVGGSQPQHF
>-|TRBV21-1|TRBJ2-7|-
TGTGCCAGCAGATACCCCCCCACGTCCTCCTACGAGCAGTACTTC
CASRYPPTSSYEQYF
>-|TRBV6-5|TRBJ2-7|-
TGTGCCAGCAGTTACTCAGGCAGGGAGAGTTACGAGCAGTACTTC
CASSYSGRESYEQYF
>-|TRBV5-1|TRBJ2-3|TRBD2
TGCGCCAGCAGCTTGTCGGGAGGGGCCACAGATACGCAGTATTTT
CASSLSGGATDTQYF
>-|TRBV6-5|TRBJ2-2|-
TGTGCCATCCGGGCCGCGAACACCGGGGAGCTGTTTTTT
CAIRAANTGELFF
>once|TRBV7-9|TRBJ2-5|TRBD2
TGTGCCAGCAGTACTAGCGAAACACATCAAGAGACCCAGTACTTC
CASSTSETHQETQYF
>-|TRBV5-6|TRBJ2-2|TRBD2
TGTGCCAGCAGCTTGACGGCGGGAGGGTTAAGGACCGGGGAGCTGTTTTTT
CASSLTAGGLRTGELFF
>-|TRBV5-1|TRBJ1-4|-
TGCGCCAGCAGCTTGGGACCAGGGGCTGATGAAAAACTGTTTTTT
CASSLGPGADEKLFF
>-|TRBV9|TRBJ2-2|-
TGTGCCAGCAGCGTGGGGGGTGGCACCGGGGAGCTGTTTTTT
CASSVGGGTGELFF
>-|TRBV7-6|TRBJ2-1|TRBD1
TGTGCCAGCAGCTCAGCGGACAGGGGGTTGGACAATGAGCAGTTCTTC
CASSSADRGLDNEQFF
>-|TRBV7-9|TRBJ1-5|-
TGTGCCAGCAGCTTCGGGGGTATGGATCAGCCCCAGCATTTT
CASSFGGMDQPQHF
>-|TRBV7-7|TRBJ2-7|-
TGTGCTAGCAGCTTGACGCTGGATTACGAGCAGTACTTC
CASSLTLDYEQYF
>-|TRBV11-1|TRBJ1-1|-
TGTGCCAGCAGCCTGCAGAGGCGGGGGAACACTGAAGCTTTCTTT
CASSLQRRGNTEAFF
>once|TRBV15|TRBJ2-4|-
TGTGCCACCTTGGGATTAGCCAAAAACATTCAGTACTTC
CATLGLAKNIQYF
>-|TRBV15|TRBJ1-5|TRBD1
TGTGCCACCAGCGGATCAGGACAGGAGGGGCCCTATCAGCCCCAGCATTTT
CATSGSGQEGPYQPQHF
>-|TRBV30|TRBJ1-2|TRBD1
TGTGCCTGGTTAAACAGGGGGCTTTTACATGGCTACACCTTC
CAWLNRGLLHGYTF
>-|TRBV27|TRBJ2-5|TRBD1
TGTGCCAGCAGTCAGACAGGGGTGGGGGAGACCCAGTACTTC
CASSQTGVGETQYF
>once|TRBV9|TRBJ1-4|TRBD1
TGTGCCAGCAGCCCAAGTGGGACAGACAAATATAATGAAAAACTGTTTTTT
CASSPSGTDKYNEKLFF
>once|TRBV10-2|TRBJ2-7|-
TGCGCCAGCAGGGGACCCTATTCCTACGAGCAGTACTTC
CASRGPYSYEQYF
>-|TRBV7-7|TRBJ2-2|TRBD1
TGTGCTAGCAGCTTAGGGACAGAGACAACCGGGGAGCTGTTTTTT
CASSLGTETTGELFF
>-|TRBV5-1|TRBJ2-7|TRBD2
TGCGCCAGCAGCCGAGGACTAGCGGACTACGAGCAGTACTTC
CASSRGLADYEQYF
>-|TRBV4-3|TRBJ1-1|-
TGCGCCAGCAGCCAAGATGAAGGAACGCCCGGGGGCTTT
CASSQDEGTPGGF
>-|TRBV11-2|TRBJ1-3|TRBD1
TGTGCCAGCAGCTTCCTAAACCCCCCGGACAGGGCTGGAAACACCATATATTTT
CASSFLNPPDRAGNTIYF
>once|TRBV5-6|TRBJ2-3|TRBD1
TGTGCCAGCAGCGTGGGACAGCCCACAGATACGCAGTATTTT
CASSVGQPTDTQYF
>-|TRBV7-7|TRBJ2-2|-
TGTGCTAGCAGCTTGGGTCTAGCTACCGGGGAGCTGTTTTTT
CASSLGLATGELFF
>-|TRBV7-8|TRBJ2-5|-
TGTGCCAGCAGCTTACTCTCAGGGGGGGAGACCCAGTACTTC
CASSLLSGGETQYF
>-|TRBV6-1|TRBJ1-1|-
TGTGCCAGCAGTGAAGCGATTCTTACCTCCATGAACACTGAAGCTTTCTTT
CASSEAILTSMNTEAFF
>-|TRBV4-2|TRBJ2-3|-
TGTGCCAGCAGCCAAGATCCCGGTGGACACGACGGAGATACGCAGTATTTT
CASSQDPGGHDGDTQYF
>-|TRBV14|TRBJ2-3|TRBD1
TGTGCCAGCAGCCAAGATCTTGGGACAGAGAGCACAGATACGCAGTATTTT
CASSQDLGTESTDTQYF
>-|TRBV9|TRBJ2-1|-
TGTGCCAGCAGCGTAGAGGGCACAACCTACAATGAGCAGTTCTTC
CASSVEGTTYNEQFF